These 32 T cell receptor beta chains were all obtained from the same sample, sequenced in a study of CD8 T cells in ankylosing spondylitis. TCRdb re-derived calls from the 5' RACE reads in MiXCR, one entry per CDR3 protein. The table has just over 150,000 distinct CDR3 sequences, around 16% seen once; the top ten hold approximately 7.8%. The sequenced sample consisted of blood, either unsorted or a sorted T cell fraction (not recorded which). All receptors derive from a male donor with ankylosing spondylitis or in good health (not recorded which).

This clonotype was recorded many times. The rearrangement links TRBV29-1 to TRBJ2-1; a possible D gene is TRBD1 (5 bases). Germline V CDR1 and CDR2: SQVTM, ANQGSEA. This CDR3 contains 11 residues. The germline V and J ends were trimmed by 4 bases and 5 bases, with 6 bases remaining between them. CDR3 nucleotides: TGCAGCGTTGGACAGAACAATGAGCAGTTCTTC. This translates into CSVGQNNEQFF.

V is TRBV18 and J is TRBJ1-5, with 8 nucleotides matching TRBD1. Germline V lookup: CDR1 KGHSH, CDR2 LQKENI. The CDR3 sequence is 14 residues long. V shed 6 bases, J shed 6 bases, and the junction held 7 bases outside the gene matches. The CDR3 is CASSSDRVGQPQHF. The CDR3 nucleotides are TGTGCCAGCTCGTCGGACAGGGTTGGTCAGCCCCAGCATTTT.

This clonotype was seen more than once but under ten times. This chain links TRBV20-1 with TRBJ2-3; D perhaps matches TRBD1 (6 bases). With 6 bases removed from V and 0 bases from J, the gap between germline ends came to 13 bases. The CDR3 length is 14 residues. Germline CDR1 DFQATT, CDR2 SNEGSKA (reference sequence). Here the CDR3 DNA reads TGCAGTGCAGTACCGGGACATAGCACAGATACGCAGTATTTT. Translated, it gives CSAVPGHSTDTQYF.

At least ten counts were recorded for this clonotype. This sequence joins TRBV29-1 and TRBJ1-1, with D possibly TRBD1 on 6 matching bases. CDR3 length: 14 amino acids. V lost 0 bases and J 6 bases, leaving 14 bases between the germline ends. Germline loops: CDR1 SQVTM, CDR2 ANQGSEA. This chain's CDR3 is CSVEEGRGSSEAFF. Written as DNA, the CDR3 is TGCAGCGTTGAAGAAGGCAGGGGAAGCTCTGAAGCTTTCTTT.

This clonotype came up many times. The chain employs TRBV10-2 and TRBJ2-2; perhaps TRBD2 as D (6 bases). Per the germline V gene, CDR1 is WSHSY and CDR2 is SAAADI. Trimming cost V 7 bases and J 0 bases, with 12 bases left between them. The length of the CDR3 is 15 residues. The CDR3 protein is CASKPGLANTGELFF. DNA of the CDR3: TGCGCCAGCAAACCGGGACTGGCGAACACCGGGGAGCTGTTTTTT.

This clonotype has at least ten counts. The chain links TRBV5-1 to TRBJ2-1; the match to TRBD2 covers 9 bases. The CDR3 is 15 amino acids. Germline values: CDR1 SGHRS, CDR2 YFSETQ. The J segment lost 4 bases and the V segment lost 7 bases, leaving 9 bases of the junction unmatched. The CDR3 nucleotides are TGCGCCAGCGGTCCCTTGGCGGGAGGGTACAATGAGCAGTTCTTC. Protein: CASGPLAGGYNEQFF.

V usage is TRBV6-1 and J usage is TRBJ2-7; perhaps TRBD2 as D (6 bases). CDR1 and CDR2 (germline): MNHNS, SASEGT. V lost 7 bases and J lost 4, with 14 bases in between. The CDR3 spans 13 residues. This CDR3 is CASTGLSTYEQYF. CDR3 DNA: TGTGCCAGCACCGGACTATCGACGTACGAGCAGTACTTC.

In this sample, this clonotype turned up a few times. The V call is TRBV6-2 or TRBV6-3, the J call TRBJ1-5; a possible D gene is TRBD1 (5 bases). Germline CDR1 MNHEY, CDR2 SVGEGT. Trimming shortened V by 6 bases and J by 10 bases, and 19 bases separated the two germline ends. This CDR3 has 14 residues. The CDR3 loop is CASRRTGTGVPQHF. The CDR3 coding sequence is TGTGCCAGCAGAAGGACCGGGACGGGAGTACCCCAGCATTTT.

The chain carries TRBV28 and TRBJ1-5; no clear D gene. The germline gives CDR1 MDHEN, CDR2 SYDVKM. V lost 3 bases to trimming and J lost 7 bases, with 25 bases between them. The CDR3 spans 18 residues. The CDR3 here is CASSFIDYGGLSKQPQHF. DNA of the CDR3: TGTGCCAGCAGTTTTATCGACTACGGCGGGTTGTCTAAGCAGCCCCAGCATTTT.

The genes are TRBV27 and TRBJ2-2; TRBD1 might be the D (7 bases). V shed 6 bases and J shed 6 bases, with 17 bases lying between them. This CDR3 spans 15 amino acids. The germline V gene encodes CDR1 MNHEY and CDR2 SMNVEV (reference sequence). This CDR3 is CASSRETGLPGELFF. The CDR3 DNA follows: TGTGCCAGCAGCCGGGAGACAGGGCTGCCCGGGGAGCTGTTTTTT.

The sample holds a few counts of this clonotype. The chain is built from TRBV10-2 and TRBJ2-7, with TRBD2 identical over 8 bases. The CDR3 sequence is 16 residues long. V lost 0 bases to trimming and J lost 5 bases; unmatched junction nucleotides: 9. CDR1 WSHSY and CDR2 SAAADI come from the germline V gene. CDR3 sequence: CASSESGSGLGDEQYF. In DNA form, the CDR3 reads TGCGCCAGCAGTGAGTCCGGCTCGGGACTAGGGGACGAGCAGTACTTC.

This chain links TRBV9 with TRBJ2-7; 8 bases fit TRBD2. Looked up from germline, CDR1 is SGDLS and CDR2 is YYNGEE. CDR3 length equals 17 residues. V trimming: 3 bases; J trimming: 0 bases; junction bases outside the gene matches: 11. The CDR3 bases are TGTGCCAGCAGCGAGAAGGTACTAGCGGACTTCTCCTACGAGCAGTACTTC. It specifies CASSEKVLADFSYEQYF.

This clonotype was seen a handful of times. The CDR3 reads CASGKGIQPQHF. The CDR3 nucleotides read TGTGCCAGTGGAAAGGGGATTCAGCCCCAGCATTTT. The genes are TRBV7-4 and TRBJ1-5; possibly TRBD1 for D (5 bases). Germline CDR1 SGHVT, CDR2 SQSDAQ. The CDR3 runs 12 residues. With 9 bases removed from V and 6 bases from J, the gap between germline ends came to 12 bases.

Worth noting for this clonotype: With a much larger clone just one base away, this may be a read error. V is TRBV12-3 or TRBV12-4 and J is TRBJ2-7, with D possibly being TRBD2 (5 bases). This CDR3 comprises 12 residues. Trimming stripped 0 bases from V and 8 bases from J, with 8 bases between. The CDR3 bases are TGTGCCAGCAGTTTAGCGGGAGACAAGCAGTACTTC. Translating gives CASSLAGDKQYF.

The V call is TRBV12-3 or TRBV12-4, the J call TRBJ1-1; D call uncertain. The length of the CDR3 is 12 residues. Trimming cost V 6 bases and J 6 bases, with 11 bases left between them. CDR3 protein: CASSLTYPEAFF. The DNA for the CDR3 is TGTGCCAGCAGCCTGACCTACCCTGAAGCTTTCTTT.

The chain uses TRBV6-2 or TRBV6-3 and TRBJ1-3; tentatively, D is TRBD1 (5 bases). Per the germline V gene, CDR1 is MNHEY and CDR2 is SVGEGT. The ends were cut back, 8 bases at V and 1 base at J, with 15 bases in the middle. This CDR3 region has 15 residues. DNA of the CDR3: TGTGCCAGCGGCCGGGACGGCGGATCTGGAAACACCATATATTTT. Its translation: CASGRDGGSGNTIYF.

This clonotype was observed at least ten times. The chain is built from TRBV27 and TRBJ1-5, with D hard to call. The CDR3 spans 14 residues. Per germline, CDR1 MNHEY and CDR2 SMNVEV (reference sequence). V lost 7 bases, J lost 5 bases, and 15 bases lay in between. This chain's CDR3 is CASKTRAGDQPQHF. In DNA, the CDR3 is TGTGCCAGCAAGACCCGGGCAGGCGATCAGCCCCAGCATTTT.

The CDR3 here is CASSREGTQYF. CDR3 nucleotides: TGTGCCAGCAGTAGGGAAGGGACCCAGTACTTC. The chain joins TRBV12-3 or TRBV12-4 to TRBJ2-5, with D uncertain. V lost 5 bases, J lost 7 bases, and 8 bases lay in between. The CDR3 runs to 11 residues.

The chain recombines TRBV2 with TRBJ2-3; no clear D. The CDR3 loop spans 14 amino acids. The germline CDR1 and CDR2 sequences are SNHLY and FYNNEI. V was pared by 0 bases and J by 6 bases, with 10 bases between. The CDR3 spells CASSEAHTGDTQYF. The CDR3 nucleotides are TGTGCCAGCAGTGAAGCGCATACCGGGGATACGCAGTATTTT. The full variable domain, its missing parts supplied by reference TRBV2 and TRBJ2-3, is EPEVTQTPSHQVTQMGQEVILRCVPISNHLYFYWYRQILGQKVEFLVSFYNNEISEKSEIFDDQFSVERPDGSNFTLKIRSTKLEDSAMYFCASSEAHTGDTQYFGPGTRLTVL.

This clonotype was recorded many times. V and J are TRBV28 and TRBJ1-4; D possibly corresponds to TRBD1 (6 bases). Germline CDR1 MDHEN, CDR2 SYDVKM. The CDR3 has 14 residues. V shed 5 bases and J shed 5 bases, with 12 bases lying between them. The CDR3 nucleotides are TGTGCCAGCAGTGTCTATGACAGGAATGAAAAACTGTTTTTT. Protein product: CASSVYDRNEKLFF.

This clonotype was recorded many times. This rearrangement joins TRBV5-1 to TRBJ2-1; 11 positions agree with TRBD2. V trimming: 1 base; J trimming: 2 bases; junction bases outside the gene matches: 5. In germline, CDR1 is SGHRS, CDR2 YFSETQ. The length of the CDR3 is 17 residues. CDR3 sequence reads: CASSLSPLAGAYNEQFF. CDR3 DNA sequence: TGCGCCAGCAGCTTGAGCCCACTAGCGGGGGCCTACAATGAGCAGTTCTTC.

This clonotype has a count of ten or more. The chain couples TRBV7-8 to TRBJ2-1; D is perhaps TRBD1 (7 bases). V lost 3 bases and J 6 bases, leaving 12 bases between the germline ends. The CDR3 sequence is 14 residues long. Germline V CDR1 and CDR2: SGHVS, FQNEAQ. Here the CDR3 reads CASSFGQEGNEQFF. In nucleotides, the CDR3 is TGTGCCAGCAGCTTCGGACAGGAGGGCAATGAGCAGTTCTTC.

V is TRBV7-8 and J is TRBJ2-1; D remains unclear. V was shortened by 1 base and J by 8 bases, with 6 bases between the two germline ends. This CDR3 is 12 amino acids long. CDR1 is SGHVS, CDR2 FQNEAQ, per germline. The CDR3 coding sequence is TGTGCCAGCAGCTTAGTTCCCCATGAGCAGTTCTTC. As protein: CASSLVPHEQFF.

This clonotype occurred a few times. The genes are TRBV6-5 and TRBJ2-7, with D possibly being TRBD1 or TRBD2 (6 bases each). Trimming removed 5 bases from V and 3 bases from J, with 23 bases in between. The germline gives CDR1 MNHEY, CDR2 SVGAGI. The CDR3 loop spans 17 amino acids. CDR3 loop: CASSLIVGGTRGYEQYF. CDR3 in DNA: TGTGCCAGCAGTCTAATTGTTGGGGGGACACGCGGCTACGAGCAGTACTTC.

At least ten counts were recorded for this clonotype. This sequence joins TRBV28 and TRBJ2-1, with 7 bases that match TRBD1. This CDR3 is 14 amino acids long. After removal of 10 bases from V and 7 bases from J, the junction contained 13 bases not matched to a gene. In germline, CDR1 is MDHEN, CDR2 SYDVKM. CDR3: CATSTPGQINEQFF. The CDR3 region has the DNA TGTGCCACCTCGACTCCGGGACAGATAAATGAGCAGTTCTTC.

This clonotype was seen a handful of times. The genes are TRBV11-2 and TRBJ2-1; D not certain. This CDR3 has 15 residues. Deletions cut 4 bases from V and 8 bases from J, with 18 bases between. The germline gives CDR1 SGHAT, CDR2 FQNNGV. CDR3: CASSSPVRIRHEQFF. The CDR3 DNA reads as TGTGCCAGCAGCTCTCCCGTACGGATTCGCCATGAGCAGTTCTTC.

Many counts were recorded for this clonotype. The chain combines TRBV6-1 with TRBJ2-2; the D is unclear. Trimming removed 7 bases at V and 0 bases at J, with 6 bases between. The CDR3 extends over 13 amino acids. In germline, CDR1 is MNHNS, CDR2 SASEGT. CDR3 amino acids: CASTKANTGELFF. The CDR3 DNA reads TGTGCCAGCACTAAGGCGAACACCGGGGAGCTGTTTTTT.

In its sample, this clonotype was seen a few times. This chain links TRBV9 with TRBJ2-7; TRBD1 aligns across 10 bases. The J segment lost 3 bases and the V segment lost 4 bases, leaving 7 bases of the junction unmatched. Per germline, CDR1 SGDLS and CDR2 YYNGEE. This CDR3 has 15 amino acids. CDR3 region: CASSPYGTGVYEQYF. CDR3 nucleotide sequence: TGTGCCAGCAGCCCTTATGGGACAGGGGTCTACGAGCAGTACTTC.

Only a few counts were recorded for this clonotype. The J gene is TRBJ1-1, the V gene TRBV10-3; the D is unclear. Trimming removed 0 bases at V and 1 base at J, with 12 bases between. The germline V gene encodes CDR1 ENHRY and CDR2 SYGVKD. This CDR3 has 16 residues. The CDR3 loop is CAISESVGRANTEAFF. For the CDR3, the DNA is TGTGCCATCAGTGAGTCAGTCGGTAGGGCGAACACTGAAGCTTTCTTT.

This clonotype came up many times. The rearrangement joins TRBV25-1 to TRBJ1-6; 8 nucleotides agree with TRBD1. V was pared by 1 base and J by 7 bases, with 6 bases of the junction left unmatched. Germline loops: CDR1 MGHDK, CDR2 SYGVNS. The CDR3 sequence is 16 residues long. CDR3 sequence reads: CASSESTGGPNSPLHF. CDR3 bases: TGTGCCAGCAGTGAATCCACAGGGGGACCGAATTCACCCCTCCACTTT.

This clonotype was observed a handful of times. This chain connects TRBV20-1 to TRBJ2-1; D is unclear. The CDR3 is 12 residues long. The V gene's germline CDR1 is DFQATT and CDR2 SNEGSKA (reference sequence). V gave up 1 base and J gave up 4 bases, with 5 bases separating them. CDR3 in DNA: TGCAGTGCTAGAGCCGATTACAATGAGCAGTTCTTC. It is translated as CSARADYNEQFF.

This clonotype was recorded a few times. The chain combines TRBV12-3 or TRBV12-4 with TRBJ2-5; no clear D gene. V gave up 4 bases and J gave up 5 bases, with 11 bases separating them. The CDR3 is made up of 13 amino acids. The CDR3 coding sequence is TGTGCCAGCAGTTCGACCAACGGGGAGACCCAGTACTTC. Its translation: CASSSTNGETQYF.